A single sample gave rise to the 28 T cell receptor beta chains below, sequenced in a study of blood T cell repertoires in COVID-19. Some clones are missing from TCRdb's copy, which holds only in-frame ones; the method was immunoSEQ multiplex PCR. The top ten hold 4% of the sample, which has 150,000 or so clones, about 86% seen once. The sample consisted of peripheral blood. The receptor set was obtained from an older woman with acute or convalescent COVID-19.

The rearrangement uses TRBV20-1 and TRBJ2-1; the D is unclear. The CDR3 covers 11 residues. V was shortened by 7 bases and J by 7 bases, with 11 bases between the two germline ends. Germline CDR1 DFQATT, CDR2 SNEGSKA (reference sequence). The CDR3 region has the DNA TGCAGTGTGAGAATGTGGAATGAGCAGTTCTTC. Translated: CSVRMWNEQFF.

CDR3 DNA: TGTGCCAGCAGCTTGGATCCTGGGACACATACCTACGAGCAGTACTTC. Amino acids: CASSLDPGTHTYEQYF. The chain joins TRBV5-4 to TRBJ2-7; weak D call: TRBD1 (6 bases). Germline V gives CDR1 SGHNT, CDR2 YYREEE (reference sequence). This CDR3 region has 16 residues. V was trimmed by 0 bases and J by 2 bases, leaving 15 bases between them.

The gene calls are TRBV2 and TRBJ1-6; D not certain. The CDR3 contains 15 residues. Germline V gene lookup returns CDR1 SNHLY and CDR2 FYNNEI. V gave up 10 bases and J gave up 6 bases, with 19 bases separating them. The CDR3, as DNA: TGTGCCATGCATTCAGATCCACCGTCTAATTCACCCCTCCACTTT. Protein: CAMHSDPPSNSPLHF.

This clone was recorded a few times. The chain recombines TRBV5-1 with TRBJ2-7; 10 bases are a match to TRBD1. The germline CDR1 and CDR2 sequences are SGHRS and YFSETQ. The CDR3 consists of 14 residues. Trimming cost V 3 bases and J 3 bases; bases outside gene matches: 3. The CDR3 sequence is CASSSRDRGYEQYF. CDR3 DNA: TGCGCCAGCAGCTCCCGGGACAGGGGCTACGAGCAGTACTTC.

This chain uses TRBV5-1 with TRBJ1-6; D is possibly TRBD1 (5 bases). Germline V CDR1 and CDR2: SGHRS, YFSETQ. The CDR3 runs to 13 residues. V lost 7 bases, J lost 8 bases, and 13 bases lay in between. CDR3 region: CASRAGLDSPLHF. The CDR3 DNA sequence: TGCGCCAGCCGGGCAGGGTTGGATTCACCCCTCCACTTT.

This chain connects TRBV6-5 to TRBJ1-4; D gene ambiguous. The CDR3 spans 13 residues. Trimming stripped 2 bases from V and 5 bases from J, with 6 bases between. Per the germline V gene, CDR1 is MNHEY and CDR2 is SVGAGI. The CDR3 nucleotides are TGTGCCAGCAGTTACGGGGAGAATGAAAAACTGTTTTTT. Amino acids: CASSYGENEKLFF.

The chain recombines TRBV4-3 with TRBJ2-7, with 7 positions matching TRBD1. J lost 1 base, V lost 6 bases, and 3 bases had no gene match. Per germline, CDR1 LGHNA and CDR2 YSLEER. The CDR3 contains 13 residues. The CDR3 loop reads CASSPGQSYEQYF. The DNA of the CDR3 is TGCGCCAGCAGTCCGGGACAGTCCTACGAGCAGTACTTC.

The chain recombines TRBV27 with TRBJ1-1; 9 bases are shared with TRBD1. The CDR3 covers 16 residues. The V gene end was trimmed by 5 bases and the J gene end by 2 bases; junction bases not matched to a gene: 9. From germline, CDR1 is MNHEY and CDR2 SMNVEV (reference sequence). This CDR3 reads CASSQRQGGRNTEAFF. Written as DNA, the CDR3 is TGTGCCAGCAGTCAACGACAGGGGGGGAGAAACACTGAAGCTTTCTTT.

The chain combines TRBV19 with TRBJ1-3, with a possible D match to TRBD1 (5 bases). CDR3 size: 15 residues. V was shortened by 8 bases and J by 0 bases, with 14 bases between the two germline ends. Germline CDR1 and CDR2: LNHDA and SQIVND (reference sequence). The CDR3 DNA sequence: TGTGCCAGTGGCATGACAGCTAACTCTGGAAACACCATATATTTT. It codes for CASGMTANSGNTIYF.

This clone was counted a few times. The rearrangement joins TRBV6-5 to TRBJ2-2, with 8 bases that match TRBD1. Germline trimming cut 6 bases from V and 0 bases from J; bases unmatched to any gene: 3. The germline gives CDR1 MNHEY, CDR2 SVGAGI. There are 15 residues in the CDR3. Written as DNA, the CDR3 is TGTGCCAGCAGGCCGGACAGGGCGAACACCGGGGAGCTGTTTTTT. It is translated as CASRPDRANTGELFF.

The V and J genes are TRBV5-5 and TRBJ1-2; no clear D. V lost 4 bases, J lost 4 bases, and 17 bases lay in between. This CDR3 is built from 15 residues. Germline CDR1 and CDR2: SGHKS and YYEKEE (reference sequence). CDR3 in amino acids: CASSPAGKAAYGYTF. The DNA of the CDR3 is TGTGCCAGCAGCCCGGCCGGGAAGGCTGCCTATGGCTACACCTTC. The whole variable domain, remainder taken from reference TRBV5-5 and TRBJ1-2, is DAGVTQSPTHLIKTRGQQVTLRCSPISGHKSVSWYQQVLGQGPQFIFQYYEKEERGRGNFPDRFSARQFPNYSSELNVNALLLGDSALYLCASSPAGKAAYGYTFGSGTRLTVV.

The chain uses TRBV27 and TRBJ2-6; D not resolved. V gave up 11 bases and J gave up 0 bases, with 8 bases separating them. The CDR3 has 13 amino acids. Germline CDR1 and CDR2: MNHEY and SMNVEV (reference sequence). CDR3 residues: CAGRSSGANVLTF. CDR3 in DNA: TGTGCCGGCCGGAGCTCTGGGGCCAACGTCCTGACTTTC.

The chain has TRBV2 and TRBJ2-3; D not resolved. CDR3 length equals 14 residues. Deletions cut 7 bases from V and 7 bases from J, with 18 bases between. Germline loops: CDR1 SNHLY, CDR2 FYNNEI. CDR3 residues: CASIVPRSRNTQYF. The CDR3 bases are TGTGCCAGCATCGTCCCGCGGTCTAGGAATACGCAGTATTTT.

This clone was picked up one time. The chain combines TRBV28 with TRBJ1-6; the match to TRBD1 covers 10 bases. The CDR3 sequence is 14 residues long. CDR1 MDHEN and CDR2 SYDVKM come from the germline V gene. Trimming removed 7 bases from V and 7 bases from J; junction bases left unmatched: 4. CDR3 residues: CASILGQGNSPLHF. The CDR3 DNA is TGTGCCAGCATCTTGGGACAGGGGAATTCACCCCTCCACTTT.

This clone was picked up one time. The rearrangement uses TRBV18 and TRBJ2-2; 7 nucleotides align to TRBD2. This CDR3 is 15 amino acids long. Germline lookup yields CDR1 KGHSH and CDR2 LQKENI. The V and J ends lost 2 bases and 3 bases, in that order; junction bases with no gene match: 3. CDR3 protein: CASSPVAGYTGELFF. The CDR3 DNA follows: TGTGCCAGCTCACCAGTAGCGGGCTACACCGGGGAGCTGTTTTTT.

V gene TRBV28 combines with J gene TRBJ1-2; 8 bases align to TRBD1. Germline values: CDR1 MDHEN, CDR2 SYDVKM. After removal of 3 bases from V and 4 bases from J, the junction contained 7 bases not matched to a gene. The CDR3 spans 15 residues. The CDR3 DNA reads TGTGCCAGCAGTTTCTCAACAGGGGGTACCTATGGCTACACCTTC. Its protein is CASSFSTGGTYGYTF.

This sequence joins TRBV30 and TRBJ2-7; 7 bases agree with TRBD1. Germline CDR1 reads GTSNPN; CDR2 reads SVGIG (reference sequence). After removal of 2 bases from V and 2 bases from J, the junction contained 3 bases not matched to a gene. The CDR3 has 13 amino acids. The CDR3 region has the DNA TGTGCCTGGAGTCGGGACAGCGCCTACGAGCAGTACTTC. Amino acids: CAWSRDSAYEQYF.

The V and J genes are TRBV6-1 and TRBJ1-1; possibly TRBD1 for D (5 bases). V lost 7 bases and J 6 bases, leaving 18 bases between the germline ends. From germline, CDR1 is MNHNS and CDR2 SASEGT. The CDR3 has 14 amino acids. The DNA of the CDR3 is TGTGCCAGCACTCTAAATAACAGGATCCCTGAAGCTTTCTTT. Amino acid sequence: CASTLNNRIPEAFF.

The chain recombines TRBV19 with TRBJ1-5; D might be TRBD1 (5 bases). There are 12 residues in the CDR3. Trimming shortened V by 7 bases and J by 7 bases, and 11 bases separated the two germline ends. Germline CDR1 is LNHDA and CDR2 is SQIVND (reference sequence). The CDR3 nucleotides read TGTGCCAGTATGGGGCGGGGACAGCCCCAGCATTTT. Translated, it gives CASMGRGQPQHF.

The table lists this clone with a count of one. The CDR3 region has the DNA TGTGCCAGCAGCCAATTACCGGGACAGGGGCATTCGGCCTATGGCTACACCTTC. Its translation is CASSQLPGQGHSAYGYTF. The genes are TRBV3-1 (or the pseudogene TRBV3-2) and TRBJ1-2, with TRBD1 matching 10 bases. CDR3 length: 18 amino acids. V shed 2 bases and J 4 bases; nucleotides not matched to a gene: 13. Germline assignment: CDR1 LGHDT and CDR2 YNNKEL (reference sequence).

CDR3 bases: TGTGCCAGCAGTTACTCAGACACTCTTACTGGAAACACCATATATTTT. It translates to CASSYSDTLTGNTIYF. V and J are TRBV6-5 and TRBJ1-3; no clear D. With 0 bases removed from V and 2 bases from J, the gap between germline ends came to 11 bases. This CDR3 is 16 amino acids long. Per the germline V gene, CDR1 is MNHEY and CDR2 is SVGAGI.

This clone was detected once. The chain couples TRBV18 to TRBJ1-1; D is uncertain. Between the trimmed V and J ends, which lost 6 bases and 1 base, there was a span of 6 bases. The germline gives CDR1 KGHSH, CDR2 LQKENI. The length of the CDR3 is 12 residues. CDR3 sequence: CASSPRNTEAFF. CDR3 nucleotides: TGTGCCAGCTCCCCGCGGAACACTGAAGCTTTCTTT.

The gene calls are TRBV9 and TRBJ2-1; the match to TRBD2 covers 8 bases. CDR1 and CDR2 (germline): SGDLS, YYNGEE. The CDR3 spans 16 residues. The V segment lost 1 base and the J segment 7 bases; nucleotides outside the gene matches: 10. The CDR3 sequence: CASSVIGSGKVNEQFF. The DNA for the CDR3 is TGTGCCAGCAGCGTAATAGGTAGCGGGAAGGTAAATGAGCAGTTCTTC. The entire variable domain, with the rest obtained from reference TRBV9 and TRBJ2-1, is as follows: DSGVTQTPKHLITATGQRVTLRCSPRSGDLSVYWYQQSLDQGLQFLIQYYNGEERAKGNILERFSAQQFPDLHSELNLSSLELGDSALYFCASSVIGSGKVNEQFFGPGTRLTVL.

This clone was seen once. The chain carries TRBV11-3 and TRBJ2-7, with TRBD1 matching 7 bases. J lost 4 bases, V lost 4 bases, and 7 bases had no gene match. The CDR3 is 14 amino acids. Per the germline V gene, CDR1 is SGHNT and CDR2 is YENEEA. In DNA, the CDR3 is TGTGCCAGCAGCTCCCACAGGGGTACGTACGAGCAGTACTTC. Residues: CASSSHRGTYEQYF.

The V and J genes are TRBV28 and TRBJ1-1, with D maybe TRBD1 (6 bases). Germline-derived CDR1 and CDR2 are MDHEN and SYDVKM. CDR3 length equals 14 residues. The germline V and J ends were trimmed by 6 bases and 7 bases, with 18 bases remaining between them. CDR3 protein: CASRPSRVTGEAFF. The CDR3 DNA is TGTGCCAGCAGACCCTCAAGGGTGACAGGTGAAGCTTTCTTT.

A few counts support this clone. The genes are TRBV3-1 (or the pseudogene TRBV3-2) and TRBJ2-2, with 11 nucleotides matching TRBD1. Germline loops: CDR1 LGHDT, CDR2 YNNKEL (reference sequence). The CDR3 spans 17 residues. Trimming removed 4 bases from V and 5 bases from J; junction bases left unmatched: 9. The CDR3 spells CASSRPSGTGGTGELFF. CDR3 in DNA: TGTGCCAGCAGCCGTCCCTCCGGGACAGGGGGTACCGGGGAGCTGTTTTTT.

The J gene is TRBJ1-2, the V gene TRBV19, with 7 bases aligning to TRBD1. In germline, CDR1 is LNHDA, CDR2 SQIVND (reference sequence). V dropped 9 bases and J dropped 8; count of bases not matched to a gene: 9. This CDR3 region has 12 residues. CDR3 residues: CASNTRGYGYTF. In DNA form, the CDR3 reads TGTGCCAGCAACACCAGGGGGTACGGCTACACCTTC.

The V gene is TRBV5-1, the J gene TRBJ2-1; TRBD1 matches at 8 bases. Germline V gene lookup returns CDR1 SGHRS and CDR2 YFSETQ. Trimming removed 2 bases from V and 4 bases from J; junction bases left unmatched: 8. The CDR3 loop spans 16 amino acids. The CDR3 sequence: CASSFHTGTGYNEQFF. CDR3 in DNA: TGCGCCAGCAGCTTCCATACCGGGACAGGATACAATGAGCAGTTCTTC.